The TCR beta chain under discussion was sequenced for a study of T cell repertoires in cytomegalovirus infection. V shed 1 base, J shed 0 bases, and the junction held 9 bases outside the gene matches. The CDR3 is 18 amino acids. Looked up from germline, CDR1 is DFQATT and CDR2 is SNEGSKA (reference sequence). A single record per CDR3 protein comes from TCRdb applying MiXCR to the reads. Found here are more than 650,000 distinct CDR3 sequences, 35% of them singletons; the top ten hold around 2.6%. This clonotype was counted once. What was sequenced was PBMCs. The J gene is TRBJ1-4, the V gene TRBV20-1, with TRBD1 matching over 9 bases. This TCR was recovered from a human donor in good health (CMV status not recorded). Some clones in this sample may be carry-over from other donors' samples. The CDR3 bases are TGCAGTGCTAGAGGAGGGGACAGGGTTCGGACAACTAATGAAAAACTGTTTTTT. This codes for CSARGGDRVRTTNEKLFF.